A selection of T cell receptor beta chains follows, all from one sample in a study of response to subunit inactivated influenza vaccine. A single record per CDR3 protein comes from TCRdb applying MiXCR to the RT-PCR reads. Of a few hundred thousand distinct CDR3 sequences in the sample, approximately 23% were seen once. This specimen was PBMCs from blood, taken about 19 months after vaccination. The receptors here all came from a man aged 50-75 years who received an inactivated influenza vaccine. Both conserved end residues are part of each CDR3. Fields, in order: clone size, V gene, D gene, J gene, CDR3 DNA, CDR3 protein. The D gene is left open where the match is weak. Clone size is stated in some rows and not others, as once, few, many or a class when expanded.

size: few
V: TRBV5-1
D: TRBD1
J: TRBJ2-7
DNA: TGCGCCAGCAGCCTTGGGACAGGGTGGGCCTACGAGCAGTACTTC
CDR3: CASSLGTGWAYEQYF

size: few
V: TRBV7-8
D: NA
J: TRBJ1-4
DNA: TGTGCCAGCAGCCCACGGTGGGCAGGGAGTAATGAAAAACTGTTTTTT
CDR3: CASSPRWAGSNEKLFF

size: NA
V: TRBV20-1
D: TRBD2
J: TRBJ2-3
DNA: TGCAGTGCTAGAGATCGTTCCTGGACTAGCGGGGACACAGATACGCAGTATTTT
CDR3: CSARDRSWTSGDTDTQYF

size: few
V: TRBV7-2
D: NA
J: TRBJ1-3
DNA: TGTGCCAGCAGCTTAGCGGTGGTCTCGGCTGGAAACACCATATATTTT
CDR3: CASSLAVVSAGNTIYF

size: few
V: TRBV7-2
D: NA
J: TRBJ2-7
DNA: TGTGCCAGCATCGAAGTCCAGGGGCGCTACGAGCAGTACTTC
CDR3: CASIEVQGRYEQYF

size: NA
V: TRBV12-3/TRBV12-4
D: NA
J: TRBJ2-2
DNA: TGTGCCAGCAGGCCTGGGGAGGTCCCCGGGGAGCTGTTTTTT
CDR3: CASRPGEVPGELFF

size: NA
V: TRBV27
D: NA
J: TRBJ2-3
DNA: TGTGCCAGCAGTTTCCGACCCGAAAATACAGATACGCAGTATTTT
CDR3: CASSFRPENTDTQYF

size: few
V: TRBV29-1
D: TRBD1
J: TRBJ2-3
DNA: TGCAGCGCCCTGGTGAGACAGGGGACAGATACTCAGTATTTT
CDR3: CSALVRQGTDTQYF

size: NA
V: TRBV5-6
D: NA
J: TRBJ2-1
DNA: TGTGCCAGCCAGCATTATCTGGATGAGCAGTTCTTC
CDR3: CASQHYLDEQFF

size: few
V: TRBV6-2/TRBV6-3
D: NA
J: TRBJ1-5
DNA: TGTGCCAGCAGTTACTTTGGGGGGCTCCGAGGGGGCAATCAGCCCCAGCATTTT
CDR3: CASSYFGGLRGGNQPQHF

size: many
V: TRBV20-1
D: NA
J: TRBJ1-2
DNA: TGCAGTGCTAGGCAGGGGACCTCTCCTAATGGCTACACCTTC
CDR3: CSARQGTSPNGYTF

size: NA
V: TRBV6-2/TRBV6-3
D: NA
J: TRBJ2-7
DNA: TGTGCCAGCAGTTACAAGGAGGGGCCTTCCTACGAGCAGTACTTC
CDR3: CASSYKEGPSYEQYF

size: NA
V: TRBV5-1
D: TRBD1
J: TRBJ1-6
DNA: TGCGCCAGCAGCTTGGGCGGGACAGGGACTTCACCCCTCCACTTT
CDR3: CASSLGGTGTSPLHF

size: NA
V: TRBV2
D: NA
J: TRBJ1-1
DNA: TGTGCCAGCAGCGACAGTTTTGCTGAAGCTTTCTTT
CDR3: CASSDSFAEAFF

size: many
V: TRBV5-1
D: TRBD1
J: TRBJ1-2
DNA: TGCGCCAGCAGCGCCCGGACAGGCTCAAACTATGGCTACACCTTC
CDR3: CASSARTGSNYGYTF

size: NA
V: TRBV14
D: NA
J: TRBJ1-1
DNA: TGTGCCAGCAGCCAAGAGGGATTAGAGGAAGGGGTGTTTCGAAGCACTGAAGCTTTCTTT
CDR3: CASSQEGLEEGVFRSTEAFF

size: NA
V: TRBV20-1
D: NA
J: TRBJ2-1
DNA: TGCAGTGCTAGCGGCTATCCCTACAATGAGCAGTTCTTC
CDR3: CSASGYPYNEQFF

size: few
V: TRBV28
D: TRBD1
J: TRBJ1-1
DNA: TGTGCCAGCAGGAGTCCGGGACAGGGGTATCTGAACACTGAAGCTTTCTTT
CDR3: CASRSPGQGYLNTEAFF

size: few
V: TRBV30
D: TRBD1
J: TRBJ1-1
DNA: TGTGCCTGGAGTGTCTTCCAGGGGGCACGGAACACTGAAGCTTTCTTT
CDR3: CAWSVFQGARNTEAFF

size: NA
V: TRBV2
D: TRBD2
J: TRBJ2-5
DNA: TGTGCCAGCAGTCAATTCCCTTTGACTAGCGGGGGGGGCCGAGAAGAGACCCAGTACTTC
CDR3: CASSQFPLTSGGGREETQYF

size: few
V: TRBV20-1
D: TRBD2
J: TRBJ2-7
DNA: TGCAGTAACCATAGGGGACTAGCGGGAGACGAGCAGTACTTC
CDR3: CSNHRGLAGDEQYF

size: NA
V: TRBV12-3/TRBV12-4
D: TRBD1
J: TRBJ1-5
DNA: TGTGCCAGCAGTCGCCTCGGGACAGGGGGCAATCAGCCCCAGCATTTT
CDR3: CASSRLGTGGNQPQHF

size: NA
V: TRBV27
D: NA
J: TRBJ1-2
DNA: TGTGCCAGCAGAGGATTGGGAAACTATGGCTACACCTTC
CDR3: CASRGLGNYGYTF

size: NA
V: TRBV28
D: TRBD2
J: TRBJ2-2
DNA: TGTGCCAGCAGTTTTCTCGACGGGACTAGCGGGCTCGACAACACCGGGGAGCTGTTTTTT
CDR3: CASSFLDGTSGLDNTGELFF

size: NA
V: TRBV9
D: NA
J: TRBJ1-1
DNA: TGTGCCAGCAGCGTAGCGGGCGTTAGCACTGAAGCTTTCTTT
CDR3: CASSVAGVSTEAFF

size: few
V: TRBV6-2/TRBV6-3
D: NA
J: TRBJ1-6
DNA: TGTGCCAGCAGTTACACAGGGAGGAATTCACCCCTCCACTTT
CDR3: CASSYTGRNSPLHF

size: NA
V: TRBV20-1
D: TRBD1
J: TRBJ2-4
DNA: TGCAGTGCTAGAGCACAGGGGTTTCTTCAGTACTTC
CDR3: CSARAQGFLQYF

size: few
V: TRBV4-3
D: NA
J: TRBJ2-3
DNA: TGCGCCAGCAGCCAATCTCAGGCAGATACGCAGTATTTT
CDR3: CASSQSQADTQYF

size: NA
V: TRBV19
D: NA
J: TRBJ1-2
DNA: TGTGCCAGTAGTATCTCCGGGGGGCCCTTCGGCTACACCTTC
CDR3: CASSISGGPFGYTF

size: NA
V: TRBV2
D: TRBD2
J: TRBJ2-5
DNA: TGTGCCAGCAGTGGACCCCTAGCGGGAGGGCCCCAGACCCAGTACTTC
CDR3: CASSGPLAGGPQTQYF

size: NA
V: TRBV12-3/TRBV12-4
D: NA
J: TRBJ1-1
DNA: TGTGCCAGCAGTTTAGGGGCAGGGGCCGTGGACACTGAAGCTTTCTTT
CDR3: CASSLGAGAVDTEAFF

size: few
V: TRBV4-3
D: NA
J: TRBJ1-6
DNA: TGCGCCAGCAGCCAACGTGACAGGATGCACTCACCCCTCCACTTT
CDR3: CASSQRDRMHSPLHF

size: NA
V: TRBV10-3
D: TRBD1
J: TRBJ2-5
DNA: TGTGCCATTGCCGGGACAGCTATCCAAGAGACCCAGTACTTC
CDR3: CAIAGTAIQETQYF

size: few
V: TRBV7-9
D: NA
J: TRBJ1-4
DNA: TGTGCCAGCAGCAGTCTTTCGGGGGAAAAACTGTTTTTT
CDR3: CASSSLSGEKLFF

size: NA
V: TRBV3-1
D: NA
J: TRBJ2-3
DNA: TGTGCCAGCAGCCAAGGGGCGGGGACAGATACGCAGTATTTT
CDR3: CASSQGAGTDTQYF

size: few
V: TRBV4-1
D: NA
J: TRBJ2-3
DNA: TGCGCCAGCAGCCAAGAGGGGGGGACAATAGATACGCAGTATTTT
CDR3: CASSQEGGTIDTQYF

size: many
V: TRBV20-1
D: NA
J: TRBJ1-1
DNA: TGCAGTGCTAACCGGGACATGAACACTGAAGCTTTCTTT
CDR3: CSANRDMNTEAFF

size: NA
V: TRBV11-3
D: NA
J: TRBJ2-7
DNA: TGTGCCAGCAGCTTAGGTACGGGAAGCGAGCAGTACTTC
CDR3: CASSLGTGSEQYF

size: few
V: TRBV7-9
D: NA
J: TRBJ2-7
DNA: TGTGCCAGCAGCTTAGTACGGAGCGAGCAGTACTTC
CDR3: CASSLVRSEQYF

size: NA
V: TRBV5-1
D: NA
J: TRBJ1-2
DNA: TGCGCCAGCAGCCCCCTGGGTGGGGACTATGGCTACACCTTC
CDR3: CASSPLGGDYGYTF

size: many
V: TRBV20-1
D: NA
J: TRBJ1-5
DNA: TGCAGTGCTAGGAGAGCTACTTTAAATAGCAATCAGCCCCAGCATTTT
CDR3: CSARRATLNSNQPQHF

size: few
V: TRBV11-1
D: NA
J: TRBJ1-4
DNA: TGTGCCAGCAGCTTAGGCCCGTGGACAGACCTACGGGGTGAAAAACTGTTTTTT
CDR3: CASSLGPWTDLRGEKLFF

size: few
V: TRBV7-2
D: NA
J: TRBJ2-2
DNA: TGTGCCAGCAGCTTGGACAGTTTTCCCGGGGAGCTGTTTTTT
CDR3: CASSLDSFPGELFF

size: NA
V: TRBV7-8
D: TRBD2
J: TRBJ2-2
DNA: TGTGCCAGCACGGGAGGGCTCACCGGGGAGCTGTTTTTT
CDR3: CASTGGLTGELFF

size: NA
V: TRBV20-1
D: NA
J: TRBJ1-4
DNA: TGCAGTGCTTACCGGAAGAGTAGGGAAAAACTGTTTTTT
CDR3: CSAYRKSREKLFF

size: few
V: TRBV5-1
D: NA
J: TRBJ1-6
DNA: TGCGCCAGCAGCTTGGGGGGGGCAGCCTATAATTCACCCCTCCACTTT
CDR3: CASSLGGAAYNSPLHF

size: few
V: TRBV7-8
D: TRBD1
J: TRBJ1-4
DNA: TGTGCCAGCAGCTTAGGTAGAACAGGGGCAAACCGAAAGGAAAAACTGTTTTTT
CDR3: CASSLGRTGANRKEKLFF

size: few
V: TRBV7-9
D: NA
J: TRBJ2-5
DNA: TGTGCCAGCAGCTTAGACAACGGCTCGGAGACCCAGTACTTC
CDR3: CASSLDNGSETQYF

size: many
V: TRBV5-8
D: TRBD1
J: TRBJ1-1
DNA: TGTGCCAGCAGATTGACAGGGGGGAGCACTGAAGCTTTCTTT
CDR3: CASRLTGGSTEAFF

size: NA
V: TRBV9
D: NA
J: TRBJ2-5
DNA: TGTGCCAGCAGCGTCTCCTCCCGGTCTCGAGGGGGAGAGACCCAGTACTTT
CDR3: CASSVSSRSRGGETQYF

size: few
V: TRBV30
D: NA
J: TRBJ2-7
DNA: TGTGCCTGGAGTGGCGTTCGCGAGCAGTACTTC
CDR3: CAWSGVREQYF

size: NA
V: TRBV7-2
D: TRBD2
J: TRBJ2-1
DNA: TGTGCCGGCGGGACTAGCGGCTACAATGAGCAGTTCTTC
CDR3: CAGGTSGYNEQFF

size: NA
V: TRBV20-1
D: NA
J: TRBJ1-4
DNA: TGCAGTGCTACAAGGGGTTCGGCTAATGAAAAACTGTTTTTT
CDR3: CSATRGSANEKLFF

size: few
V: TRBV7-8
D: NA
J: TRBJ2-1
DNA: TGTGCCAGCAGTAATCCTAAGCGGGCCTACAATGAGCAGTTCTTC
CDR3: CASSNPKRAYNEQFF

size: few
V: TRBV7-9
D: TRBD1
J: TRBJ1-2
DNA: TGTGCCAGCAGCTTAGCGGGCAGGGGGCGTGTTGGCTACACCTTC
CDR3: CASSLAGRGRVGYTF